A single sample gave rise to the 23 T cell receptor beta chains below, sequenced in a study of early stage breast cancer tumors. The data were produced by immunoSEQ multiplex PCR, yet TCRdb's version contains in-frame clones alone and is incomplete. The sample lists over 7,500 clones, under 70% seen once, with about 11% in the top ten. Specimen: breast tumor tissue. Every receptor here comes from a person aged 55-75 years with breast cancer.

The CDR3 protein is CATSRPLGTQRMRQYF. The CDR3 bases are TGTGCCACCAGCAGGCCTCTCGGGACTCAACGTATGAGGCAGTACTTC. The chain is built from TRBV15 and TRBJ2-7; perhaps TRBD2 as D (6 bases). Trimming removed 3 bases at V and 9 bases at J, with 24 bases between. CDR3 length: 16 residues. Germline V gene sequence: CDR1 LNHNV, CDR2 YYDKDF (reference sequence). Filled out from reference TRBV15 and TRBJ2-7, the complete variable domain reads DAMVIQNPRYQVTQFGKPVTLSCSQTLNHNVMYWYQQKSSQAPKLLFHYYDKDFNNEADTPDNFQSRRPNTSFCFLDIRSPGLGDTAMYLCATSRPLGTQRMRQYFGPGTRLTVT.

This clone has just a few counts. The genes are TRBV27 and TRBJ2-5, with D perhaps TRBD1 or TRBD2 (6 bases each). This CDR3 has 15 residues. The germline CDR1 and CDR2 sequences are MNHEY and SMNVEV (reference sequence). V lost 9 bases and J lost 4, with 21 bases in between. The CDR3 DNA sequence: TGTGCCAGTCTGTCTTTGAAGGGGGGTACAGAGACCCAGTACTTC. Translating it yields CASLSLKGGTETQYF.

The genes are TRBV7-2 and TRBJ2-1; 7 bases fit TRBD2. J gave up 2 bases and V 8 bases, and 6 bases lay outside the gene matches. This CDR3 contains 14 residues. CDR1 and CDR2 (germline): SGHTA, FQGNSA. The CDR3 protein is CASLPAGAYNEQFF. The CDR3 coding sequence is TGTGCCAGCCTCCCGGCGGGGGCCTACAATGAGCAGTTCTTC.

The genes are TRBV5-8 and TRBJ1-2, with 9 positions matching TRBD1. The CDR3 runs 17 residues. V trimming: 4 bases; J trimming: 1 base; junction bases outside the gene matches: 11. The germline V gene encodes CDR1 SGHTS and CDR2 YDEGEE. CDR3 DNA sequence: TGTGCCAGCAGCGAGGTACAGGGGGCCCAAATTAACTATGGCTACACCTTC. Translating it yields CASSEVQGAQINYGYTF. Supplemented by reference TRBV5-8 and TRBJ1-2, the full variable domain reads EAGVTQSPTHLIKTRGQQATLRCSPISGHTSVYWYQQALGLGLQFLLWYDEGEERNRGNFPPRFSGRQFPNYSSELNVNALELEDSALYLCASSEVQGAQINYGYTFGSGTRLTVV.

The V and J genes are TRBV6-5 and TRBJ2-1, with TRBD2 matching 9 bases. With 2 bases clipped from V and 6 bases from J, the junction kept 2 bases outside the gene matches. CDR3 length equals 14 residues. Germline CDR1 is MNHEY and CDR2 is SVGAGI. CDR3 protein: CASSYVREGNEQFF. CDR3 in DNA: TGTGCCAGCAGTTACGTGCGGGAGGGCAATGAGCAGTTCTTC.

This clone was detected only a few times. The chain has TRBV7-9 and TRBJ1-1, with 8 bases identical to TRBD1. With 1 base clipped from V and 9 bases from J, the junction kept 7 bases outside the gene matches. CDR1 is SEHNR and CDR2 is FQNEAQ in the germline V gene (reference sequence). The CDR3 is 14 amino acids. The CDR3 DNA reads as TGTGCCAGCAGCTTAGAGGGACAGGCTGGGAAAGCTTTCTTT. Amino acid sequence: CASSLEGQAGKAFF.

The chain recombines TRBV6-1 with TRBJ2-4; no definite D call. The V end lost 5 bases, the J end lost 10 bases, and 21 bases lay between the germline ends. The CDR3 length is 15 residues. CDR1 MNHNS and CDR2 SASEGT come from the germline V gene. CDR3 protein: CASSTLTSYPGIQYF. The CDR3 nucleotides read TGTGCCAGCAGTACTCTGACTTCCTACCCTGGGATTCAGTACTTC.

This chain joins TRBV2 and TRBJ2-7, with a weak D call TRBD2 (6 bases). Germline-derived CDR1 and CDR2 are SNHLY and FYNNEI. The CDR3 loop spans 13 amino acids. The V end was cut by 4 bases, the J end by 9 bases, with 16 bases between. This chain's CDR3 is CASSVTREGGQYF. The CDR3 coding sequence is TGTGCCAGCAGTGTAACTAGAGAGGGAGGGCAGTACTTC.

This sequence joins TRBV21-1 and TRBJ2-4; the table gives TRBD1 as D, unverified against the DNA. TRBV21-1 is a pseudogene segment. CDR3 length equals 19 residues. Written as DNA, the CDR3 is TGTGCCAGCAGCAAAAGCGCAACAGGGGGAAGTGAAGCCAAAAACATTCAGTACTTC. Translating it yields CASSKSATGGSEAKNIQYF.

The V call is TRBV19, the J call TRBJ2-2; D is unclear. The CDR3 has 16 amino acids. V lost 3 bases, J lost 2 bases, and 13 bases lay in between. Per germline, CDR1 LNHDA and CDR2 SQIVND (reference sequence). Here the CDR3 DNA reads TGTGCCAGTAGTATTATGTGGCAAATCAACACCGGGGAGCTGTTTTTT. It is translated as CASSIMWQINTGELFF.

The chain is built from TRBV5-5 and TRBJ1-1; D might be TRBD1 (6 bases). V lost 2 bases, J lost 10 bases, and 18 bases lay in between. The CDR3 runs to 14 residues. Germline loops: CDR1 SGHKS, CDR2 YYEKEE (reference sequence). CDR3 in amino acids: CASSLPTGLGGAFF. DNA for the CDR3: TGTGCCAGCAGCTTACCGACAGGCCTTGGCGGAGCTTTCTTT.

The CDR3 nucleotides are TGTGCCTGGAGTCCACCAGGGCTTAAAGGGGACACTGAAGCTTTCTTT. Translated, it gives CAWSPPGLKGDTEAFF. The V call is TRBV30, the J call TRBJ1-1, with D possibly being TRBD1 (5 bases). The CDR3 length is 16 residues. V was trimmed by 2 bases and J by 3 bases, leaving 19 bases between them. Germline V gives CDR1 GTSNPN, CDR2 SVGIG (reference sequence).

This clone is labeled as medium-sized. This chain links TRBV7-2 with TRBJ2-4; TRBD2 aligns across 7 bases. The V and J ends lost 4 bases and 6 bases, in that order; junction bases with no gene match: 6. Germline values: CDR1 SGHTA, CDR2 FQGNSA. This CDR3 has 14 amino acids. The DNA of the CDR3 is TGTGCCAGCAGCTCTACATCGGGGGGAAACATTCAGTACTTC. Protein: CASSSTSGGNIQYF. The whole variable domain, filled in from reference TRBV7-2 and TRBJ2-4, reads GAGVSQSPSNKVTEKGKDVELRCDPISGHTALYWYRQSLGQGLEFLIYFQGNSAPDKSGLPSDRFSAERTGGSVSTLTIQRTQQEDSAVYLCASSSTSGGNIQYFGAGTRLSVL.

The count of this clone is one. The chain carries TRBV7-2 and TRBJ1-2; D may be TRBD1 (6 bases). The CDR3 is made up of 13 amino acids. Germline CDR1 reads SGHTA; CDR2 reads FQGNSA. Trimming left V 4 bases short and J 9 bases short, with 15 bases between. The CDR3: CASSSRDKKSYTF. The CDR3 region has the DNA TGTGCCAGCAGCTCCCGGGACAAGAAAAGCTACACCTTC. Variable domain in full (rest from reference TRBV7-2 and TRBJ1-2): GAGVSQSPSNKVTEKGKDVELRCDPISGHTALYWYRQSLGQGLEFLIYFQGNSAPDKSGLPSDRFSAERTGGSVSTLTIQRTQQEDSAVYLCASSSRDKKSYTFGSGTRLTVV.

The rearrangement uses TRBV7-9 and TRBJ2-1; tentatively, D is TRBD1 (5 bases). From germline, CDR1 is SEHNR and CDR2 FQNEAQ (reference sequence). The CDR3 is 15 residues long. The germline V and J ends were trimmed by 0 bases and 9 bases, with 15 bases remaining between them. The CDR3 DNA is TGTGCCAGCAGCTTAGCAGGCAGGGCGGTGGGTGAGCAGTTCTTC. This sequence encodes CASSLAGRAVGEQFF.

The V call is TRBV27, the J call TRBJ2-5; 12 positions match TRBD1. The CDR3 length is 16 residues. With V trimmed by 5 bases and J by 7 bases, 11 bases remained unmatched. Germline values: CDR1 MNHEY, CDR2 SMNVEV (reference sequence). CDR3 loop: CASSDTGTGGKGTQYF. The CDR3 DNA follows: TGTGCCAGCAGTGACACCGGGACAGGGGGCAAGGGGACCCAGTACTTC.

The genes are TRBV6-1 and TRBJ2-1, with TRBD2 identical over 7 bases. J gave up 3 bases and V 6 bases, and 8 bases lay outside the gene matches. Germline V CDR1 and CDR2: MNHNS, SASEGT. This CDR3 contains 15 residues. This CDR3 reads CASRPGGSGYNEQFF. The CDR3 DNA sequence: TGTGCCAGCAGACCGGGCGGGAGTGGCTACAATGAGCAGTTCTTC.

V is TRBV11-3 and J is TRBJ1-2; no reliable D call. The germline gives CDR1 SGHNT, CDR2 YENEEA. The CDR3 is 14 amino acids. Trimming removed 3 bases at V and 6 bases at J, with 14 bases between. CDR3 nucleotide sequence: TGTGCCAGCAGCTTCGCGGGAGGGAGGCATGGCTACACCTTC. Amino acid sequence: CASSFAGGRHGYTF.

The CDR3 is CASSEAAGTGRGGTDTQYF. The CDR3 nucleotides are TGTGCCAGCAGTGAAGCAGCCGGGACAGGGAGAGGGGGCACAGATACGCAGTATTTT. This sequence joins TRBV6-1 and TRBJ2-3, with 9 bases fitting TRBD1. The CDR3 has 19 amino acids. Germline V gives CDR1 MNHNS, CDR2 SASEGT. Trimming at V came to 0 bases and at J to 1 base, leaving 11 bases not matched to a gene.

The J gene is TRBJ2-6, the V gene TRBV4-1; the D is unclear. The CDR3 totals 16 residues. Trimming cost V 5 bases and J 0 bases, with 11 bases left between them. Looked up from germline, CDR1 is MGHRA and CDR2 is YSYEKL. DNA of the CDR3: TGCGCCAGCAGCACCATGGACGGCTCTGGGGCCAACGTCCTGACTTTC. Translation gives CASSTMDGSGANVLTF.

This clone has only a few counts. The CDR3 DNA is TGTGCCAGCAGTGAATTCGCGAACTATGGCTACACCTTC. It specifies CASSEFANYGYTF. V is TRBV25-1 and J is TRBJ1-2, with D hard to call. Germline V gene data show CDR1 as MGHDK and CDR2 as SYGVNS. This CDR3 has 13 residues. Trimming left V 1 base short and J 2 bases short, with 5 bases between.

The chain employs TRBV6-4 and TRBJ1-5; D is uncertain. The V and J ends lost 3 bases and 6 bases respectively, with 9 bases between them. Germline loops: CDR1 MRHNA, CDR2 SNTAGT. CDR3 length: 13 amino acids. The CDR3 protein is CASSEEKGQPQHF. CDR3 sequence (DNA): TGTGCCAGCAGTGAAGAGAAGGGTCAGCCCCAGCATTTT.

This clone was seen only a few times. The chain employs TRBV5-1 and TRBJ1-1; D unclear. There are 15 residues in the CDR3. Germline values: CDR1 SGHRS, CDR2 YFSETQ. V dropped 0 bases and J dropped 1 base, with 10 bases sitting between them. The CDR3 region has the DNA TGCGCCAGCAGCTTGGCCCAGAAGGGGAACACTGAAGCTTTCTTT. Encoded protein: CASSLAQKGNTEAFF.